This T cell receptor (beta chain) was documented in a study of shared clonotypes between healthy human individuals. Each donor was a Caucasian adult residing in Nashville, Tennessee. Comment on this clone: This sample includes further DNA sequences coding for the same CDR3.

Sequencing was performed with immunoSEQ multiplex PCR; in TCRdb, only in-frame clones are kept and a portion is missing. The table has around 1.5 million clones, 98% seen once. V was cut by 0 bases and J by 4 bases, with 6 bases left in between. In germline, CDR1 is MNHNS, CDR2 SASEGT. The CDR3 covers 13 residues. The receptor was isolated from a young man in good health. This chain connects TRBV6-1 to TRBJ1-2, with D unresolved. The sequenced sample consisted of naive CD4+ T cells sorted from blood. Subset defined: CD45RA+ positively selected. CDR3 bases: TGTGCCAGCAGTGAAGCCCCAATCTATGGCTACACCTTC. This codes for CASSEAPIYGYTF.